The T cell receptor beta chain under discussion was sequenced for a study of T-cell reconstitution after alpha-beta-depleted transplantation in children. General study findings and limits: When one year had passed after transplant, most T-cell counts and diversity came from newly produced T cells. About two months after transplant, alpha-beta T cells reportedly came from several hundred expanded graft clones. Some patients' high day-60 TCRbeta diversity was traced to surviving recipient T cells and thymic progenitors.

This CDR3 is 15 amino acids long. The V segment lost 6 bases and the J segment 2 bases; nucleotides outside the gene matches: 10. A TCRbeta library incorporating unique molecular identifiers was prepared. TCRdb fed the PCR reads into MiXCR, producing one record per CDR3 protein. Of a few hundred thousand distinct CDR3 sequences in the sample, more than 20% were seen once. Note on this clonotype: Its antigen is still unknown.

The origin of this receptor is a boy younger than two with Wiskott-Aldrich syndrome, due to receive a stem cell transplant. The genes are TRBV12-3 or TRBV12-4 and TRBJ2-7; 7 bases are a match to TRBD1. The sequenced sample was PBMCs, obtained before TCRalphabeta/CD19-depleted stem cell transplant. The CDR3 loop reads CASRSRDRRPYEQYF. CDR3 bases: TGTGCCAGCAGGAGCAGGGACAGACGCCCCTACGAGCAGTACTTC.